Presented here are 5 T cell receptor beta chains from one specimen sequenced in a study of cytomegalovirus exposure and HLA in healthy donors (dated by TCRdb to between 2016 and 2019). The library was produced with the immunoSEQ multiplex PCR assay. For the multiplex PCR, a mixture combining 60 forward primers for TCR Vbeta segments and 13 reverse primers for TCR Jbeta segments was used. The table comes from immuneACCESS by way of TCRdb, which keeps in-frame sequences with V and J called. Part of the clones is missing from these tables; in studies checked, under half for an unresolved V gene and the rest for unknown reasons. For this sample the table gives 200,000 to 250,000 clones, of which more than 60% were detected only once. Together, the top ten hold 1.8% of the sample. Sequencing was done on a sample of PBMCs. These TCRs come from a woman aged 30 to 39 in good health and CMV-seronegative.

The chain joins TRBV6-5 to TRBJ2-2, with D perhaps TRBD1 (5 bases). Looked up from germline, CDR1 is MNHEY and CDR2 is SVGAGI. Trimming removed 6 bases from V and 3 bases from J, with 8 bases in between. The CDR3 is made up of 13 amino acids. The CDR3 sequence is CASSRVHTGELFF. CDR3 coding DNA: TGTGCCAGCAGCAGGGTTCACACCGGGGAGCTGTTTTTT.

The chain has TRBV5-4 and TRBJ2-7; maybe TRBD2 (5 bases). V was cut by 4 bases and J by 2 bases, with 13 bases left in between. Germline CDR1 is SGHNT and CDR2 is YYREEE (reference sequence). The CDR3 loop spans 14 amino acids. In DNA, the CDR3 is TGTGCCAGCAGCCGAACCGGGGATACCTACGAGCAGTACTTC. As protein: CASSRTGDTYEQYF.

This rearrangement joins TRBV6-1 to TRBJ2-3; a weak D match, TRBD1 (5 bases). The CDR3 has 12 amino acids. CDR1 and CDR2 (germline): MNHNS, SASEGT. V was cut by 3 bases and J by 4 bases, with 5 bases left in between. The CDR3 bases are TGTGCCAGCAGTGACAGGGCAGATACGCAGTATTTT. Encoded protein: CASSDRADTQYF.

The chain is built from TRBV11-3 and TRBJ1-1, with D uncertain. This CDR3 is built from 14 residues. CDR1 is SGHNT and CDR2 is YENEEA in the germline V gene. V was clipped by 2 bases and J by 6 bases, with 13 bases between them. The CDR3 loop reads CASSLFTDSPEAFF. CDR3 sequence (DNA): TGTGCCAGCAGCTTATTCACTGATAGCCCTGAAGCTTTCTTT.

The rearrangement uses TRBV9 and TRBJ2-1, with 8 bases fitting TRBD2. CDR1 is SGDLS, CDR2 YYNGEE, per germline. The CDR3 spans 17 residues. V trimming: 4 bases; J trimming: 0 bases; junction bases outside the gene matches: 9. The CDR3 DNA reads as TGTGCCAGCAGCCCCCATCCCCGGGAGGGCTCCTACAATGAGCAGTTCTTC. The encoded protein is CASSPHPREGSYNEQFF.